These 27 T cell receptor beta chains were sequenced from one sample in a study of identical twins (dated by TCRdb to the mid-2010s). The method was 5' RACE. Sequencing took place on an Illumina HiSeq 2000. The raw public reads went through TCRdb reprocessing: fastp at Q25, MiXCR clone calling, in-frame beta chains kept. Each CDR3 protein appears once, grouped with its most common genes and DNA. For this sample there are under 300,000 distinct CDR3 sequences; about 8.5% appear just once. The top ten clones comprise less than 4% of the sample. Another study also made use of these data, one on yellow fever vaccine responses in identical twins.

The sample taken for sequencing was CD8+ T cells sorted from blood. These receptors all come from a woman aged 18 to 35 in good health.

This clonotype has only a few counts. This chain joins TRBV27 and TRBJ2-1; D is ambiguous. This CDR3 spans 20 amino acids. CDR1 is MNHEY, CDR2 SMNVEV, per germline (reference sequence). The V and J ends lost 5 bases and 10 bases respectively, with 36 bases between them. CDR3 sequence: CASSALPGASSESKGSEQFF. In DNA form, the CDR3 reads TGTGCCAGCAGTGCGCTTCCCGGCGCCTCAAGTGAGTCAAAGGGATCAGAGCAGTTCTTC.

This clonotype occurred a few times. The chain uses TRBV20-1 and TRBJ2-7, with D unclear. V was trimmed by 0 bases and J by 2 bases, leaving 11 bases between them. The V gene's germline CDR1 is DFQATT and CDR2 SNEGSKA (reference sequence). The CDR3 spans 14 residues. The CDR3 sequence is CSARDYSMTYEQYF. The CDR3, as DNA: TGCAGTGCTAGAGACTACAGTATGACCTACGAGCAGTACTTC.

Ten or more counts support this clonotype. CDR3 region: CASSLLWDKAYNEQFF. For the CDR3, the DNA is TGTGCCAGCAGCTTATTGTGGGATAAGGCCTACAATGAGCAGTTCTTC. The chain links TRBV7-2 to TRBJ2-1; D is unresolved. V was cut by 2 bases and J by 2 bases, with 13 bases left in between. Per germline, CDR1 SGHTA and CDR2 FQGNSA. The CDR3 consists of 16 residues.

This clonotype was counted only a few times. CDR3 nucleotide sequence: TGTGCCAGCAGTACCCGGGACAGGGGGGTACTTAGGTTCTACGAGCAGTACTTC. Its translation is CASSTRDRGVLRFYEQYF. This chain links TRBV28 with TRBJ2-7; 11 positions agree with TRBD1. The CDR3 spans 18 residues. The ends lost 5 bases at V and 3 bases at J; junction bases unmatched: 15. Germline V gene sequence: CDR1 MDHEN, CDR2 SYDVKM.

Points on this clonotype: This may stem from a read error, because a much larger clone lies one nucleotide away. V and J are TRBV4-1 and TRBJ2-1; 11 nucleotides match TRBD2. Per germline, CDR1 MGHRA and CDR2 YSYEKL. The CDR3 is made up of 19 amino acids. The ends lost 4 bases at V and 4 bases at J; junction bases unmatched: 15. The CDR3 sequence: CASSLTDLAGGEGYNEQFF. In DNA, the CDR3 is TGCGCCAGCAGCCTAACAGATCTAGCGGGAGGAGAGGGGTACAATGAGCAGTTCTTC.

This clonotype was seen at least ten times. J is TRBJ2-5 and V is TRBV20-1, with 7 bases fitting TRBD2. The CDR3 is 19 residues long. Germline V gene data show CDR1 as DFQATT and CDR2 as SNEGSKA (reference sequence). V shed 0 bases and J 1 base; nucleotides not matched to a gene: 17. CDR3 loop: CSARDPTGRGNPLQETQYF. The DNA for the CDR3 is TGCAGTGCTAGAGATCCCACCGGGCGGGGGAATCCCCTCCAAGAGACCCAGTACTTC.

This clonotype was recorded a few times. This sequence joins TRBV2 and TRBJ2-5, with 10 bases aligning to TRBD2. Per the germline V gene, CDR1 is SNHLY and CDR2 is FYNNEI. This CDR3 has 17 residues. The V segment lost 7 bases and the J segment 4 bases; nucleotides outside the gene matches: 15. This CDR3 reads CASNIQAGGIPTETQYF. For the CDR3, the DNA is TGTGCCAGCAATATTCAAGCGGGGGGGATCCCGACAGAGACCCAGTACTTC.

The CDR3 reads CASTSGTGAYNEQFF. In DNA, the CDR3 is TGTGCCAGCACATCCGGGACAGGGGCCTACAATGAGCAGTTCTTC. J is TRBJ2-1 and V is TRBV27, with TRBD1 matching 10 bases. The CDR3 has 15 amino acids. Trimming took 7 bases from V and 2 from J; bases not matched to a gene: 5. CDR1 MNHEY and CDR2 SMNVEV come from the germline V gene (reference sequence).

This rearrangement joins TRBV5-1 to TRBJ2-7; 7 bases agree with TRBD1. From germline, CDR1 is SGHRS and CDR2 YFSETQ. The CDR3 sequence is 13 residues long. The trim removed 3 bases at V and 3 bases at J, leaving 3 bases unmatched. The CDR3 spells CASSWGQLYEQYF. CDR3 bases: TGCGCCAGCAGCTGGGGACAGCTCTACGAGCAGTACTTC.

This clonotype was picked up many times. The V and J genes are TRBV29-1 and TRBJ2-1; D remains unclear. Trimming pared 2 bases from V and 8 bases from J, leaving 10 bases between. The CDR3 runs to 12 residues. Germline V CDR1 and CDR2: SQVTM, ANQGSEA. CDR3 loop: CSVEFATDEQFF. DNA for the CDR3: TGCAGCGTTGAATTCGCGACGGATGAGCAGTTCTTC.

V is TRBV10-2 and J is TRBJ2-5; 8 positions agree with TRBD2. Germline V gene lookup returns CDR1 WSHSY and CDR2 SAAADI. The ends lost 6 bases at V and 0 bases at J; junction bases unmatched: 3. CDR3 size: 14 residues. This chain's CDR3 is CASRAGGDQETQYF. The DNA of the CDR3 is TGCGCCAGCAGGGCGGGGGGCGACCAAGAGACCCAGTACTTC.

This clonotype was counted a few times. The chain joins TRBV7-2 to TRBJ2-3; 9 nucleotides agree with TRBD2. Germline-derived CDR1 and CDR2 are SGHTA and FQGNSA. Trimming took 5 bases from V and 1 from J; bases not matched to a gene: 16. This CDR3 is 19 amino acids long. Here the CDR3 DNA reads TGTGCCAGCAGCCTTAGCGGGAGCCCGACCTACTCACGCACAGATACGCAGTATTTT. It specifies CASSLSGSPTYSRTDTQYF.

In this sample, this clonotype turned up many times. The V gene is TRBV29-1, the J gene TRBJ2-7, with TRBD2 matching over 10 bases. Looked up from germline, CDR1 is SQVTM and CDR2 is ANQGSEA. This CDR3 has 16 residues. Trimming removed 1 base from V and 6 bases from J; junction bases left unmatched: 12. The CDR3: CSVEVVWLAGVPEQYF. DNA of the CDR3: TGCAGCGTTGAAGTTGTCTGGCTAGCGGGAGTCCCCGAGCAGTACTTC.

The CDR3 DNA is TGCAGCGCCACTGGACATTCAAACTATGGCTACACCTTC. Its protein is CSATGHSNYGYTF. J is TRBJ1-2 and V is TRBV29-1, with a weak D call TRBD1 (5 bases). The CDR3 covers 13 residues. Germline-derived CDR1 and CDR2 are SQVTM and ANQGSEA. V shed 7 bases and J shed 2 bases, with 14 bases lying between them.

This clonotype was recorded many times. The rearrangement uses TRBV7-9 and TRBJ2-2, with 10 positions matching TRBD1. Germline V gene sequence: CDR1 SEHNR, CDR2 FQNEAQ (reference sequence). The CDR3 contains 15 residues. The junction had 7 bases not matched to a gene; V was cut back by 6 bases and J by 6 bases. The CDR3 spells CASSPGQGLPGELFF. In DNA form, the CDR3 reads TGTGCCAGCAGTCCGGGACAGGGGCTTCCCGGGGAGCTGTTTTTT.

The chain employs TRBV4-1 and TRBJ2-1; D is undetermined. V shed 2 bases and J shed 10 bases, with 15 bases lying between them. This CDR3 has 14 amino acids. Per germline, CDR1 MGHRA and CDR2 YSYEKL. DNA of the CDR3: TGCGCCAGCAGCCAAATTGGGTACAATGAGGAGCAGTTCTTC. Its translation is CASSQIGYNEEQFF.

This clonotype has a count of ten or more. This chain connects TRBV12-5 to TRBJ1-1, with D unresolved. V was cut by 7 bases and J by 1 base, with 19 bases left in between. Germline loops: CDR1 LGHNT, CDR2 FRNRAP. The CDR3 consists of 16 residues. CDR3 DNA sequence: TGTGCTAGTGAGGAGGGAAAAGGCGGAGAGAACACTGAAGCTTTCTTT. This encodes CASEEGKGGENTEAFF.

This clonotype was found a few times. The chain has TRBV3-1 and TRBJ2-1; 9 positions match TRBD2. Germline-derived CDR1 and CDR2 are LGHDT and YNNKEL (reference sequence). Germline trimming cut 0 bases from V and 4 bases from J; bases unmatched to any gene: 4. The CDR3 sequence is 16 residues long. The CDR3 loop reads CASSQEGGRGYNEQFF. DNA of the CDR3: TGTGCCAGCAGCCAAGAGGGCGGGAGGGGGTACAATGAGCAGTTCTTC.

This clonotype showed up many times. The chain uses TRBV4-1 and TRBJ2-3, with 7 bases aligning to TRBD2. The CDR3 contains 16 residues. V was clipped by 4 bases and J by 3 bases; unmatched bases: 10. Germline assignment: CDR1 MGHRA and CDR2 YSYEKL. The CDR3 DNA follows: TGCGCCAGCAGCCGACGGACTAGTCTAGTAACAGATACGCAGTATTTT. It codes for CASSRRTSLVTDTQYF.

This clonotype turned up a few times. The V call is TRBV6-1, the J call TRBJ2-5; D remains unclear. The CDR3 totals 13 residues. The germline gives CDR1 MNHNS, CDR2 SASEGT. With 6 bases removed from V and 2 bases from J, the gap between germline ends came to 10 bases. The CDR3 reads CASSGELQETQYF. CDR3 sequence (DNA): TGTGCCAGCAGCGGAGAGCTTCAAGAGACCCAGTACTTC.

This clonotype came up many times. The CDR3 DNA reads TGTGCCAGCAGCCAAGCAGGGGACAACACCGGGGAGCTGTTTTTT. Translating gives CASSQAGDNTGELFF. J is TRBJ2-2 and V is TRBV3-1; D perhaps matches TRBD1 (6 bases). CDR1 and CDR2 from the germline V gene are LGHDT and YNNKEL (reference sequence). V was clipped by 1 base and J by 2 bases, with 8 bases between them. CDR3 length: 15 amino acids.

This clonotype turned up a few times. The chain couples TRBV29-1 to TRBJ2-1; no firm D call. The V gene's germline CDR1 is SQVTM and CDR2 ANQGSEA. V lost 2 bases to trimming and J lost 5 bases, with 10 bases between them. This CDR3 has 13 residues. CDR3 loop: CSVETGSHNEQFF. Here the CDR3 DNA reads TGCAGCGTTGAAACGGGTTCACACAATGAGCAGTTCTTC.

The rearrangement uses TRBV7-9 and TRBJ2-7, with TRBD1 matching over 8 bases. Germline assignment: CDR1 SEHNR and CDR2 FQNEAQ (reference sequence). V was pared by 1 base and J by 4 bases, with 6 bases of the junction left unmatched. The CDR3 is 15 residues long. For the CDR3, the DNA is TGTGCCAGCAGCTTAGGGGACAGGTTGTTATACGAGCAGTACTTC. Protein sequence: CASSLGDRLLYEQYF. The full variable domain, its missing parts supplied by reference TRBV7-9 and TRBJ2-7, is DTGVSQNPRHKITKRGQNVTFRCDPISEHNRLYWYRQTLGQGPEFLTYFQNEAQLEKSRLLSDRFSAERPKGSFSTLEIQRTEQGDSAMYLCASSLGDRLLYEQYFGPGTRLTVT.

This clonotype was detected only a few times. The V and J genes are TRBV6-1 and TRBJ1-1; D possibly corresponds to TRBD1 (6 bases). This CDR3 has 15 amino acids. V dropped 6 bases and J dropped 0 bases, with 14 bases sitting between them. CDR1 and CDR2 (germline): MNHNS, SASEGT. DNA of the CDR3: TGTGCCAGCAGCCGCCGGGGGGCCGTGAACACTGAAGCTTTCTTT. It encodes CASSRRGAVNTEAFF.

This clonotype was seen at least ten times. The V gene is TRBV10-3, the J gene TRBJ2-3, with D possibly matching TRBD2 (6 bases). This CDR3 has 16 residues. Germline values: CDR1 ENHRY, CDR2 SYGVKD. Deletions cut 2 bases from V and 5 bases from J, with 17 bases between. In DNA form, the CDR3 reads TGTGCCATCAGTGAGCACTTCGGGCGGGATGAAGATACGCAGTATTTT. It translates to CAISEHFGRDEDTQYF.

This clonotype turned up a few times. The chain is built from TRBV15 and TRBJ2-3, with D perhaps TRBD1 (6 bases). Per germline, CDR1 LNHNV and CDR2 YYDKDF (reference sequence). Trimming removed 0 bases at V and 4 bases at J, with 14 bases between. This CDR3 is 16 amino acids long. CDR3 in amino acids: CATSRDPLAGADTQYF. The DNA of the CDR3 is TGTGCCACCAGCAGAGATCCCCTAGCAGGGGCAGATACGCAGTATTTT.

The V call is TRBV11-2, the J call TRBJ2-2, with 8 nucleotides matching TRBD1. CDR1 is SGHAT, CDR2 FQNNGV, per germline. The CDR3 totals 16 residues. Losses at the gene ends were 3 bases for V and 5 bases for J; bases not matched to a gene: 8. The CDR3 sequence: CASSLWPGGLTGELFF. In DNA form, the CDR3 reads TGTGCCAGCAGCTTGTGGCCAGGGGGCCTTACCGGGGAGCTGTTTTTT.